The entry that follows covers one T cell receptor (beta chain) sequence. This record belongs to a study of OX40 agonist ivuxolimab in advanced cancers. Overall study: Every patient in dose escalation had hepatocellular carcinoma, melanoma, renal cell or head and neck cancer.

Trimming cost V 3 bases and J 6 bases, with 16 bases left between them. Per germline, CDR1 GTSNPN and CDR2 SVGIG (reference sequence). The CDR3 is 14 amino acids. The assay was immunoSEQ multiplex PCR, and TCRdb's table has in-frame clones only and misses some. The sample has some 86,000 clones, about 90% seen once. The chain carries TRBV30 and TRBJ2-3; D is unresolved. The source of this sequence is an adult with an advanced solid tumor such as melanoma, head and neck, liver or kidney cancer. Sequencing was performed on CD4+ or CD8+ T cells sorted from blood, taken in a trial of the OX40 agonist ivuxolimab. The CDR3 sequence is CAWSPTGPQDTQYF. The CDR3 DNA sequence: TGTGCCTGGAGCCCCACGGGCCCCCAGGATACGCAGTATTTT. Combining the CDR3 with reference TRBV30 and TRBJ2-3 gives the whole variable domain SQTIHQWPATLVQPVGSPLSLECTVEGTSNPNLYWYRQAAGRGLQLLFYSVGIGQISSEVPQNLSASRPQDRQFILSSKKLLLSDSGFYLCAWSPTGPQDTQYFGPGTRLTVL.